The present T cell receptor (beta chain) was sequenced within a study of blood T cell repertoires in COVID-19. Method: immunoSEQ multiplex PCR; TCRdb's copy keeps in-frame clones and lacks some. The table includes almost 250,000 clones, more than 75% detected once. This CDR3 region has 11 residues. V lost 2 bases and J 8 bases, leaving 9 bases between the germline ends. Germline-derived CDR1 and CDR2 are DFQATT and SNEGSKA (reference sequence). The specimen was peripheral blood. The TCR originated in a woman aged 60-75 years who had recovered from COVID-19. The rearrangement links TRBV20-1 to TRBJ1-1; no reliable D call. The CDR3 spells CSARRGSEAFF. The CDR3, as DNA: TGCAGTGCTAGACGGGGATCCGAAGCTTTCTTT.